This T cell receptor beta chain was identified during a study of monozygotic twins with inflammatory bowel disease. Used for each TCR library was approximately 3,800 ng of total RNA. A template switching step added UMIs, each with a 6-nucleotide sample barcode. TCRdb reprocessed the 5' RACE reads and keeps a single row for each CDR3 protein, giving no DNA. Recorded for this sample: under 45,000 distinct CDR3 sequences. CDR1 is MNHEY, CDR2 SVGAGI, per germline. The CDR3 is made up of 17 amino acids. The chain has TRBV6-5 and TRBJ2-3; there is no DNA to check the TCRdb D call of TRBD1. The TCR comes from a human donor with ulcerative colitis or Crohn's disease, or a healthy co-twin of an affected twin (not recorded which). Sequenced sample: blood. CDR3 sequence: CASSYSQQGPPGDTQYF.